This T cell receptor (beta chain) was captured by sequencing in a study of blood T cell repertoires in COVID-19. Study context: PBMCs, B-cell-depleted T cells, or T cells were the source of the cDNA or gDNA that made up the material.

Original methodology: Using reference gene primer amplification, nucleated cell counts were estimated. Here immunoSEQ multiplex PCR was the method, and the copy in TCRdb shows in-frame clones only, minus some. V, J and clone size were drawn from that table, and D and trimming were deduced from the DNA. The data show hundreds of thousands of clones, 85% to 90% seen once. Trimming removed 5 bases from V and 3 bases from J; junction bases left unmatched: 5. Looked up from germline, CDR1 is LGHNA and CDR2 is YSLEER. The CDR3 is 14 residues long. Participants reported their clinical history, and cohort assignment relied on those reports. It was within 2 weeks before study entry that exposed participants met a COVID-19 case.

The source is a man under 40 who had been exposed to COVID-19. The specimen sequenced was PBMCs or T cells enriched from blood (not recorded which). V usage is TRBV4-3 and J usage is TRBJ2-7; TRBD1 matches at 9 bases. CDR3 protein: CASSTRTGVYEQYF. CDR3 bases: TGCGCCAGCAGCACCCGGACAGGGGTCTACGAGCAGTACTTC.